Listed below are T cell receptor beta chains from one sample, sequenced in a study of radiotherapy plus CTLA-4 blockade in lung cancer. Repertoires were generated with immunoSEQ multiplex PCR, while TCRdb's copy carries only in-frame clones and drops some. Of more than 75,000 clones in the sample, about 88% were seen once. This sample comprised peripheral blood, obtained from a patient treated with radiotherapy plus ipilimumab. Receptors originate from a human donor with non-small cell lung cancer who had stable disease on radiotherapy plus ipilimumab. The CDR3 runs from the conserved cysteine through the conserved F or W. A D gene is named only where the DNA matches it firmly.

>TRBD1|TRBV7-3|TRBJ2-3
TGTGCCAGCGGGACAGGGACAGATACGCAGTATTTT
CASGTGTDTQYF
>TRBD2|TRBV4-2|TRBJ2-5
TGTGCCAGCAGCCAAGAGGGGGCGGGGGGGCCAGAGACCCAGTACTTC
CASSQEGAGGPETQYF
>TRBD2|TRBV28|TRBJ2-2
TGTGCCAGCAGTTTCTCCGGGACTAATACCGGGGAGCTGTTTTTT
CASSFSGTNTGELFF
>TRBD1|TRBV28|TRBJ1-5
TGTGCCAGCAGTTTATCACCAGGGGGCCGTCAGCCCCAGCATTTT
CASSLSPGGRQPQHF
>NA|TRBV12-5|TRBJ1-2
TGTGCTAGTGGTTTGGTCAACGGGGAGGAACGAAACTATGGCTACACCTTC
CASGLVNGEERNYGYTF
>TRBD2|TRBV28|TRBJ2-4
TGTGCCAGCAGCATGGGGGGGACCCAGAAAAACATTCAGTACTTC
CASSMGGTQKNIQYF
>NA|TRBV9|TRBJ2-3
TGTGCCAGCAGCGTAGCCGGAACGCGCACAGATACGCAGTATTTT
CASSVAGTRTDTQYF
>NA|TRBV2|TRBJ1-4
TGTGCCAGCACCCAGGCGGCTGGGGGTAATGAAAAACTGTTTTTT
CASTQAAGGNEKLFF
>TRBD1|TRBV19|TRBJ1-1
TGTGCCAGTACCCCGGGACAGACTATGAACACTGAAGCTTTCTTT
CASTPGQTMNTEAFF
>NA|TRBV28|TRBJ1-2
TGTGCCAGCAGAGGAGACTATGGCTACACCTTC
CASRGDYGYTF
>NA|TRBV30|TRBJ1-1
TGTGCCTGGAGTGTAAAGGGGAACACTGAAGCTTTCTTT
CAWSVKGNTEAFF
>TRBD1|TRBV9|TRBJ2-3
TGTGCCAGCAGCGTAGGGGGACAGGGGGCGAGTACGCAGTATTTT
CASSVGGQGASTQYF
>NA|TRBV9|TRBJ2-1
TGTGCCAGCAGCCACCGACAGACCTACTCCTACAATGAGCAGTTCTTC
CASSHRQTYSYNEQFF
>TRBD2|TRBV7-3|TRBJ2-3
TGTGCCAGCAGCCCCCGTAATAGCGGGACCGCAGCAGATACGCAGTATTTT
CASSPRNSGTAADTQYF
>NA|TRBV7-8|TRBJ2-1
TGTGCCAGCAGCTTAGGCACGGCGGTCTACAATGAGCAGTTCTTC
CASSLGTAVYNEQFF
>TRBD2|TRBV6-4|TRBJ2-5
TGTGCCAGCAGCCTTAGCGGGAGCGGGGGAGAGACCCAGTACTTC
CASSLSGSGGETQYF
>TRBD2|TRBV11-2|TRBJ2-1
TGTGCCAGCAGCCTGGGACTAGCGGGGTTATACAATGAGCAGTTCTTC
CASSLGLAGLYNEQFF
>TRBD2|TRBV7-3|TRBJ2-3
TGTGCCAGCAGCTTGGGGACTAGATACACAGATACGCAGTATTTT
CASSLGTRYTDTQYF